This entry features one TCR beta chain sequence. The researchers obtained blood RNA from unsorted whole blood and also extracted germline DNA. The sample comes from a study of tumor-infiltrating lymphocytes in primary liver carcinoma. Germline V gene lookup returns CDR1 SGHRS and CDR2 YFSETQ. V trimming: 3 bases; J trimming: 7 bases; junction bases outside the gene matches: 10. The CDR3 has 15 residues. The researchers produced TCR beta cDNA from around 500 ng total RNA with a constant-region primer. Libraries for TCR beta were built through three nested multiplex PCR rounds, which together made up a slightly modified ARM-PCR procedure. Investigators reported that the first two PCR rounds, at about 11 cycles each, used TRBV1-TRBV30 forward primers with a C-beta reverse primer. Via MiXCR, TCRdb re-called the multiplex PCR reads, giving one row per CDR3 protein. The sample consists of 150,000 to 200,000 distinct CDR3 sequences, approximately 65% of them appearing once.

The chain combines TRBV5-1 with TRBJ2-3, with TRBD1 identical over 8 bases. Sequences were obtained from peripheral blood. The receptor was isolated from an older woman with primary liver carcinoma and hepatitis B virus infection. CDR3 coding DNA: TGCGCCAGCAGCTCGCAGGGGACAGGAAAGAATACGCAGTATTTT. This translates into CASSSQGTGKNTQYF.